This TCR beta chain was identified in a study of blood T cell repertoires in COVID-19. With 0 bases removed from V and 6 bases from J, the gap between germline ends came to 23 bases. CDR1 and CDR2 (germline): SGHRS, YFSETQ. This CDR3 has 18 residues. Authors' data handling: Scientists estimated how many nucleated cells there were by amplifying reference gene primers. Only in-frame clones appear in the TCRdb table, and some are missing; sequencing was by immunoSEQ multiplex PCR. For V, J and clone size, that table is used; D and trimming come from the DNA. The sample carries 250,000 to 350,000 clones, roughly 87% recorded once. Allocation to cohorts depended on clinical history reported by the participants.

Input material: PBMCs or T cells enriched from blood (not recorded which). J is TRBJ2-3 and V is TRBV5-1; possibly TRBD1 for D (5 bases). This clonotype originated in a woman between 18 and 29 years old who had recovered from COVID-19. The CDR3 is CASSLEWDRGGLEDTQYF. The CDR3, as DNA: TGCGCCAGCAGCTTGGAATGGGATAGGGGCGGCCTTGAGGATACGCAGTATTTT.